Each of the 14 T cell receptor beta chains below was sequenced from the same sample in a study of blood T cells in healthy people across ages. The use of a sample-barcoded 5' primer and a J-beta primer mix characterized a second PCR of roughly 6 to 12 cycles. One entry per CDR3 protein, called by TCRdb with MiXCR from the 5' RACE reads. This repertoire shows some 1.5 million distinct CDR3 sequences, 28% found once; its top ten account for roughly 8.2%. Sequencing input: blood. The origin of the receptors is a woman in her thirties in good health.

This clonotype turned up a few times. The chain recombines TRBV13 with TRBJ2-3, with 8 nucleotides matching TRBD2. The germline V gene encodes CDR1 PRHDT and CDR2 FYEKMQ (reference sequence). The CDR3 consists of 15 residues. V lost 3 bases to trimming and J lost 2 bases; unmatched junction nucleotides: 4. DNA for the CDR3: TGTGCCAGCAGCTTTAGCGGGATGGCCACAGATACGCAGTATTTT. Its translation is CASSFSGMATDTQYF. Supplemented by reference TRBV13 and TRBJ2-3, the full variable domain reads AAGVIQSPRHLIKEKRETATLKCYPIPRHDTVYWYQQGPGQDPQFLISFYEKMQSDKGSIPDRFSAQQFSDYHSELNMSSLELGDSALYFCASSFSGMATDTQYFGPGTRLTVL.

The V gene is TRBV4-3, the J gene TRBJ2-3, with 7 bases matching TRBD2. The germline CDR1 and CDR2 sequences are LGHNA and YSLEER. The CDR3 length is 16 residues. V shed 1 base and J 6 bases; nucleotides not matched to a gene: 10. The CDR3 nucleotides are TGCGCCAGCAGCCAAGGACTAGCCCCTTCAGTGGATACGCAGTATTTT. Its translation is CASSQGLAPSVDTQYF.

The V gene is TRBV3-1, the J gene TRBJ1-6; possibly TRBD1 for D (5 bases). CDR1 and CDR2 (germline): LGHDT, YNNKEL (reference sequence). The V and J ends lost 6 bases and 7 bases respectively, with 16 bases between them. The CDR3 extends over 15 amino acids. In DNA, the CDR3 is TGTGCCAGCAGTACCGGAGGGGCCCTCAATTCACCCCTCCACTTT. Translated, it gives CASSTGGALNSPLHF. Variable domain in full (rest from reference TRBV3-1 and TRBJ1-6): DTAVSQTPKYLVTQMGNDKSIKCEQNLGHDTMYWYKQDSKKFLKIMFSYNNKELIINETVPNRFSPKSPDKAHLNLHINSLELGDSAVYFCASSTGGALNSPLHFGNGTRLTVT.

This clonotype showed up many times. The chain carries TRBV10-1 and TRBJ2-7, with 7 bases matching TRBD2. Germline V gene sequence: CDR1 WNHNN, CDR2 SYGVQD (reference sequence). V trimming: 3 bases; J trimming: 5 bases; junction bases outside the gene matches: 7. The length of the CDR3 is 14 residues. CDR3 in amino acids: CASSEAGPRDEQYF. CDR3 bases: TGCGCCAGCAGTGAAGCGGGGCCAAGGGACGAGCAGTACTTC.

The CDR3 protein is CASSTRTSGFYNEQFF. The CDR3, as DNA: TGTGCCAGCAGCACCCGGACTAGCGGATTCTACAATGAGCAGTTCTTC. V gene TRBV11-2 combines with J gene TRBJ2-1, with 10 bases matching TRBD2. This CDR3 comprises 16 residues. V shed 5 bases, J shed 3 bases, and the junction held 7 bases outside the gene matches. Looked up from germline, CDR1 is SGHAT and CDR2 is FQNNGV. Together with reference TRBV11-2 and TRBJ2-1, the CDR3 gives the full variable domain: EAGVAQSPRYKIIEKRQSVAFWCNPISGHATLYWYQQILGQGPKLLIQFQNNGVVDDSQLPKDRFSAERLKGVDSTLKIQPAKLEDSAVYLCASSTRTSGFYNEQFFGPGTRLTVL.

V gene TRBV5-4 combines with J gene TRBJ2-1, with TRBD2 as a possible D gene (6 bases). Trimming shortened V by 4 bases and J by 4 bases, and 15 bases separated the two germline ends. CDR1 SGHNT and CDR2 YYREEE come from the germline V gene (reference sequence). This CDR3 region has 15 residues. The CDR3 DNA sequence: TGTGCCAGCAGCCAAGGGGTTGGAGGGTACAATGAGCAGTTCTTC. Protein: CASSQGVGGYNEQFF.

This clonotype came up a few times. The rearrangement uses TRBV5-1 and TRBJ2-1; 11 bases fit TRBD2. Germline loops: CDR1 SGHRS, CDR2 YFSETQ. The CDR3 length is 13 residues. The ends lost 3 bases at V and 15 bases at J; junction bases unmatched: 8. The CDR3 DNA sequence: TGCGCCAGCAGCTACATTAGCGGGAGGGCCCCGTTCTTC. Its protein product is CASSYISGRAPFF.

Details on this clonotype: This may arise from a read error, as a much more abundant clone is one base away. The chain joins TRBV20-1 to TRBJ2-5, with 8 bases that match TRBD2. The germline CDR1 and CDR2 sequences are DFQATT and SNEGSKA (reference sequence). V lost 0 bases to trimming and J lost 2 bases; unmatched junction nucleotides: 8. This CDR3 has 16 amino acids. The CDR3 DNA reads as TGCAGTGCTAGAGATCCTGGCGGGGGGCCACAAGAGACCCAGTACTTC. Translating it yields CSARDPGGGPQETQYF.

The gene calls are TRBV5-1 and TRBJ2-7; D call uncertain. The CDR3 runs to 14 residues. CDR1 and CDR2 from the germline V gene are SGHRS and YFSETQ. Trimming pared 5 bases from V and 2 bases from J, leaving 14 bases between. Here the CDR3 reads CASRRRPETYEQYF. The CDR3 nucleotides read TGCGCCAGCAGGAGAAGGCCGGAAACCTACGAGCAGTACTTC.

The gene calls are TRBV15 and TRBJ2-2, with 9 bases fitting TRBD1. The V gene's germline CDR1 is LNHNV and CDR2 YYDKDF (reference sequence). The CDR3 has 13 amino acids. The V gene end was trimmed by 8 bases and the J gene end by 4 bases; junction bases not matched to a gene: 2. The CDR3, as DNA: TGTGCCACCGGGACAGGGAGCACCGGGGAGCTGTTTTTT. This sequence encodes CATGTGSTGELFF.

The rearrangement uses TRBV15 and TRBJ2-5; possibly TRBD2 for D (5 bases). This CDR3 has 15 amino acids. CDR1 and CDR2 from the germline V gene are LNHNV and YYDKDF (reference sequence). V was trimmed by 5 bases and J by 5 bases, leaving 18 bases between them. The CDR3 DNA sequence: TGTGCCACCAGCTGGCGTGCTAGCCTGGGGGAGACCCAGTACTTC. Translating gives CATSWRASLGETQYF.

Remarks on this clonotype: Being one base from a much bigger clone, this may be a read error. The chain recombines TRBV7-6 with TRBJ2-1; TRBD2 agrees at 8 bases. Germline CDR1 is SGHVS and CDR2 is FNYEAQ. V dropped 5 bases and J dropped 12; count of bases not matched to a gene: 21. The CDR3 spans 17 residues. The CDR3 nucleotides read TGTGCCAGCAGCGTTTCGGCGACGGGCGGGAGGAGGGCGGTGCAGTTCTTC. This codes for CASSVSATGGRRAVQFF. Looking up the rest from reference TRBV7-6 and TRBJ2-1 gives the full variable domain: GAGVSQSPRYKVTKRGQDVALRCDPISGHVSLYWYRQALGQGPEFLTYFNYEAQQDKSGLPNDRFSAERPEGSISTLTIQRTEQRDSAMYRCASSVSATGGRRAVQFFGPGTRLTVL.

The CDR3 loop reads CASSPAGQGRAFF. Written as DNA, the CDR3 is TGTGCCAGCAGTCCCGCGGGACAGGGTAGAGCTTTCTTT. The V call is TRBV12-3 or TRBV12-4, the J call TRBJ1-1; 9 bases align to TRBD1. This CDR3 is built from 13 residues. After removal of 5 bases from V and 10 bases from J, the junction contained 8 bases not matched to a gene.

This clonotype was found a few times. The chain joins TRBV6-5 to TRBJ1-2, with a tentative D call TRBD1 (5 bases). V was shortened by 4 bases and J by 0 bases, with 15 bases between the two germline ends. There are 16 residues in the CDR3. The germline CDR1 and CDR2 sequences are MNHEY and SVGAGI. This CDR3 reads CASSSTGDRTNYGYTF. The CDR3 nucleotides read TGTGCCAGCAGTTCCACGGGGGACCGAACTAACTATGGCTACACCTTC.